This T cell receptor (beta chain) is from a study of patients and donors after allogeneic stem cell transplantation. TCRdb reprocessed the RT-PCR reads via MiXCR and lists one record per CDR3 protein. Here the sample spans 80,000 to 90,000 distinct CDR3 sequences, about 44% being singletons. The germline gives CDR1 MNHEY, CDR2 SVGAGI. V dropped 2 bases and J dropped 0 bases, with 8 bases sitting between them. The CDR3 has 15 residues. This chain connects TRBV6-5 to TRBJ1-3; D ambiguous. Sequencing was carried out using blood, either unsorted or a sorted T cell fraction (not recorded which). The TCR comes from a human donor who was either an allogeneic HSCT recipient or a stem cell or donor lymphocyte infusion donor (not recorded which). It is not recorded whose cells these are; they may come from a transplant donor. CDR3 nucleotide sequence: TGTGCCAGCAGTTACGACCGCCGCTCTGGAAACACCATATATTTT. Translated: CASSYDRRSGNTIYF.